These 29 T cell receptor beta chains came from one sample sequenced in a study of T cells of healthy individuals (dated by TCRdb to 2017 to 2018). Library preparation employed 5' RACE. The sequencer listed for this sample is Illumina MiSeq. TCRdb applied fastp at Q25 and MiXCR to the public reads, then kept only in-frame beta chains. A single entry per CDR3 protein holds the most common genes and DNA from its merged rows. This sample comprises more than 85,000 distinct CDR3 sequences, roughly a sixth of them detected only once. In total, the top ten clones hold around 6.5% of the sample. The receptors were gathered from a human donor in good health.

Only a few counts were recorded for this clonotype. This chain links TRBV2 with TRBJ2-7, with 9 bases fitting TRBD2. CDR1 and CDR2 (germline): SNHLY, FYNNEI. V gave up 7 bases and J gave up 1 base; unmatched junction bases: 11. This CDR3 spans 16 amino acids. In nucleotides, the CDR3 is TGTGCCAGCAACACCTGGTTGACTAGCGGTTCCTACGAGCAGTACTTC. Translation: CASNTWLTSGSYEQYF.

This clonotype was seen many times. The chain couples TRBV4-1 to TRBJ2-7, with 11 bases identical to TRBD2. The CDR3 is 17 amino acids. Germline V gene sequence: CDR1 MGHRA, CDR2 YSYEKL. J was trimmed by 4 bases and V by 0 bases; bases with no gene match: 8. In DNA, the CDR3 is TGCGCCAGCAGCCAAGATACTAGCGGGAGCCGAGGGTACGAGCAGTACTTC. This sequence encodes CASSQDTSGSRGYEQYF.

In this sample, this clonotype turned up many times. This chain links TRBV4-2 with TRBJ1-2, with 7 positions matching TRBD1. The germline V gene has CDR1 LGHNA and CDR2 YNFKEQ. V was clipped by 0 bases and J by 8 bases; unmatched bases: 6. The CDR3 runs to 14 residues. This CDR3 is CASSQELGQYGYTF. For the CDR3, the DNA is TGTGCCAGCAGCCAAGAGCTGGGACAGTACGGCTACACCTTC.

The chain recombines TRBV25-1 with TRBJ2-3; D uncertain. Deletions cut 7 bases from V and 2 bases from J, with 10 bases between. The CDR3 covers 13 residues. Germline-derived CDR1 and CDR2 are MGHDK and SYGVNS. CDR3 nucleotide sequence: TGTGCCAGCACTCAGCCTTACACAGATACGCAGTATTTT. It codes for CASTQPYTDTQYF.

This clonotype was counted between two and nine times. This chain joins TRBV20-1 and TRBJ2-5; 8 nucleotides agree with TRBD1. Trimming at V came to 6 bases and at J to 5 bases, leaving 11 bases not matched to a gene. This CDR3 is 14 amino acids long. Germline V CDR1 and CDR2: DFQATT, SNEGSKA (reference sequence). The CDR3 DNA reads TGCAGTGCCCGCCGGGACAGGCCGTTTGAGACCCAGTACTTC. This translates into CSARRDRPFETQYF.

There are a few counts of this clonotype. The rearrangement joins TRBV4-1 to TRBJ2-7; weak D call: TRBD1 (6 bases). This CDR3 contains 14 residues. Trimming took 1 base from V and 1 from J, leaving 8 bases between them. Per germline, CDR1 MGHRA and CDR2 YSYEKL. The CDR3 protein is CASSQADSSYEQYF. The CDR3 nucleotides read TGCGCCAGCAGCCAAGCGGACAGTTCCTACGAGCAGTACTTC.

The CDR3, as DNA: TGTGCCAGCAGCCGGGACTATCCGGGGACCGGGGAGCTGTTTTTT. Protein: CASSRDYPGTGELFF. This sequence joins TRBV7-2 and TRBJ2-2, with TRBD2 matching over 7 bases. Germline V lookup: CDR1 SGHTA, CDR2 FQGNSA. The CDR3 totals 15 residues. J gave up 5 bases and V 5 bases, and 8 bases lay outside the gene matches.

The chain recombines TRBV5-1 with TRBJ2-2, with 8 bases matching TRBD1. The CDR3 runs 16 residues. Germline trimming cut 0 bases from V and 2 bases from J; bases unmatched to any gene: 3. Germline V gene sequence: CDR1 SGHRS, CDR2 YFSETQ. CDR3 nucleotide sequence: TGCGCCAGCAGCTTGGTAGGGACAGGCAACACCGGGGAGCTGTTTTTT. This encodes CASSLVGTGNTGELFF. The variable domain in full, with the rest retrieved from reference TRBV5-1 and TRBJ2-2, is KAGVTQTPRYLIKTRGQQVTLSCSPISGHRSVSWYQQTPGQGLQFLFEYFSETQRNKGNFPGRFSGRQFSNSRSEMNVSTLELGDSALYLCASSLVGTGNTGELFFGEGSRLTVL.

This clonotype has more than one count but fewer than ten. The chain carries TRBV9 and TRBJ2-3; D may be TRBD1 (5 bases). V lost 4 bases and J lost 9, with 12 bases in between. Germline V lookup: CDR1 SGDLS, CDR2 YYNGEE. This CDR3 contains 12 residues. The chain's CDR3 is CASSPDSATQYF. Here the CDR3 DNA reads TGTGCCAGCAGCCCCGACAGTGCAACGCAGTATTTT.

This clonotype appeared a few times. The CDR3 bases are TGTGCCAGCAGCCACCCGTGGGCTGGGGCCAACGTCCTGACTTTC. Protein sequence: CASSHPWAGANVLTF. The chain links TRBV28 to TRBJ2-6; D unclear. V lost 6 bases and J 2 bases, leaving 11 bases between the germline ends. This CDR3 region has 15 residues. Germline-derived CDR1 and CDR2 are MDHEN and SYDVKM.

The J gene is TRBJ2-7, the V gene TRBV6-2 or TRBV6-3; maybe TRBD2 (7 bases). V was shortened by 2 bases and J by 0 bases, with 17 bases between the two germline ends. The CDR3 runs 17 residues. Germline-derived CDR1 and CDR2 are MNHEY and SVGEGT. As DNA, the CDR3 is TGTGCCAGCAGTTACCCCTCGGGGAGGGGGAGCTCCTACGAGCAGTACTTC. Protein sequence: CASSYPSGRGSSYEQYF.

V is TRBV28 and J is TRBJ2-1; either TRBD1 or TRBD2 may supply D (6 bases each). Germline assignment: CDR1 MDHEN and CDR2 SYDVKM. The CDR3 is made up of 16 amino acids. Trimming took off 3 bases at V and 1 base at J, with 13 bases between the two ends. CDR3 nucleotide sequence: TGTGCCAGCAGTTTTATGGGGGGCTTTTCCTACAATGAGCAGTTCTTC. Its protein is CASSFMGGFSYNEQFF.

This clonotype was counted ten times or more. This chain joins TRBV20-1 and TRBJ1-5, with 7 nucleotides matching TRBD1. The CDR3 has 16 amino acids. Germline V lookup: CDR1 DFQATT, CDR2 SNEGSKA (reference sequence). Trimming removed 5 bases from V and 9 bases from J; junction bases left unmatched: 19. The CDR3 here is CSAAPLGTEGWGPQHF. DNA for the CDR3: TGCAGTGCTGCCCCCCTAGGGACAGAAGGCTGGGGGCCCCAGCATTTT.

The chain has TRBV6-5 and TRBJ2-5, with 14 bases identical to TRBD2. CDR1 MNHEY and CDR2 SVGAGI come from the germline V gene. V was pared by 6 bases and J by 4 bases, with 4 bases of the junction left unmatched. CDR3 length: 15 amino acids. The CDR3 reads CASSQGLAGGETQYF. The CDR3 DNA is TGTGCCAGCAGCCAAGGACTAGCGGGGGGAGAGACCCAGTACTTC.

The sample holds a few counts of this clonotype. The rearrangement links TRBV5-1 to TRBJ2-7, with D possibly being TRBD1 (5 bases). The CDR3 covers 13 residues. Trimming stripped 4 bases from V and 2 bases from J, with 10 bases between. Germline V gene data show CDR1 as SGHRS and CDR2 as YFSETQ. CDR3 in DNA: TGCGCCAGCAGCCAGCTAGGGGCCTACGAGCAGTACTTC. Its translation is CASSQLGAYEQYF.

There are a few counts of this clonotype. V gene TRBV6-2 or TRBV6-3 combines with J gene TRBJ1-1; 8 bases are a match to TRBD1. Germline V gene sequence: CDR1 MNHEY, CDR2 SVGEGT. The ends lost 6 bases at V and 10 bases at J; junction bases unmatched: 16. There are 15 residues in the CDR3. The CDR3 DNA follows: TGTGCCAGCAGCCGCACGACGACAGGGGTAACGGGAGCTTTCTTT. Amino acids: CASSRTTTGVTGAFF.

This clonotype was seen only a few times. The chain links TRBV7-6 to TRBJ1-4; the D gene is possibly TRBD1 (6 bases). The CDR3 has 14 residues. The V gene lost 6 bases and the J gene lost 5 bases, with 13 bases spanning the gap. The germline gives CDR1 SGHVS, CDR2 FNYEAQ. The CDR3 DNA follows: TGTGCCAGCAGATTGGACGGGGGCAATGAAAAACTGTTTTTT. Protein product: CASRLDGGNEKLFF.

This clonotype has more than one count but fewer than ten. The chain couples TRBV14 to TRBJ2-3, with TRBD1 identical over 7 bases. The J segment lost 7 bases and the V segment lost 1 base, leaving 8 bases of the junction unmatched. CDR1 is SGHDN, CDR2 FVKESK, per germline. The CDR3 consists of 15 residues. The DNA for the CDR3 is TGTGCCAGCAGCCAAGGAGGGGGCAGGAAATATACGCAGTATTTT. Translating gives CASSQGGGRKYTQYF.

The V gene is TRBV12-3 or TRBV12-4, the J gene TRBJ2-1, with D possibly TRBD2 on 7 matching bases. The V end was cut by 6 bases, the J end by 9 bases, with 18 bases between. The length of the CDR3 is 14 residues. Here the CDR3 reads CASRWGGGRFEQFF. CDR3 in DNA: TGTGCCAGCAGATGGGGGGGGGGCCGGTTTGAGCAGTTCTTC.

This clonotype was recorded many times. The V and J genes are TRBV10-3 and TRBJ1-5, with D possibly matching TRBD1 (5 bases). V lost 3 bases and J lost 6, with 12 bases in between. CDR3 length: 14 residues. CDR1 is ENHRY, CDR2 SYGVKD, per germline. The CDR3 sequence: CAISDDRKGQPQHF. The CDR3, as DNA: TGTGCCATCAGTGACGACAGAAAGGGTCAGCCCCAGCATTTT.

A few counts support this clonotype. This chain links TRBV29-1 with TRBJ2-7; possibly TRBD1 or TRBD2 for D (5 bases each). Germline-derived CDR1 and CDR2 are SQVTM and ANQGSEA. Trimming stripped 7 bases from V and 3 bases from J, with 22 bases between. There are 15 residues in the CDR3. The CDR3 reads CSGRVGTGSSYEQYF. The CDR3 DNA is TGCAGCGGGCGCGTTGGGACGGGGAGTAGCTACGAGCAGTACTTC.

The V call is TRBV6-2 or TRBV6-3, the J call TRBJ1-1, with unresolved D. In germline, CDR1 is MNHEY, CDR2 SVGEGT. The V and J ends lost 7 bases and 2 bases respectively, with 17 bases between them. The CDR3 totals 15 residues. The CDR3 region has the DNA TGTGCCAGCAATTCTGGGATGGGCGGTAACACTGAAGCTTTCTTT. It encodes CASNSGMGGNTEAFF.

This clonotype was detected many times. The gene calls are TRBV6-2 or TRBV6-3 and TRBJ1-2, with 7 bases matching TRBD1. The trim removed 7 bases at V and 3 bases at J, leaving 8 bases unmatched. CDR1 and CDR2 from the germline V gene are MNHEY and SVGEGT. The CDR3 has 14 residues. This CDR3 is CASTEQGFDYGYTF. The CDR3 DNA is TGTGCCAGCACCGAACAGGGGTTTGACTATGGCTACACCTTC.

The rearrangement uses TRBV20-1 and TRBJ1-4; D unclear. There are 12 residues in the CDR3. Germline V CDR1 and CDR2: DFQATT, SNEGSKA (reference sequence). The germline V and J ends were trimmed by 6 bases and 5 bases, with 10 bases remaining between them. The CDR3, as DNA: TGCAGTGCGCCGACTCGAAATGAAAAACTGTTTTTT. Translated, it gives CSAPTRNEKLFF.

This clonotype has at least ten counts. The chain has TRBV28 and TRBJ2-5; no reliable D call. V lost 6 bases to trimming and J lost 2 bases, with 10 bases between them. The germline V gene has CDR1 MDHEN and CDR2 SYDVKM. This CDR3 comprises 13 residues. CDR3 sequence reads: CASRADGQETQYF. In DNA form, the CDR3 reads TGTGCCAGCAGGGCCGACGGGCAAGAGACCCAGTACTTC.

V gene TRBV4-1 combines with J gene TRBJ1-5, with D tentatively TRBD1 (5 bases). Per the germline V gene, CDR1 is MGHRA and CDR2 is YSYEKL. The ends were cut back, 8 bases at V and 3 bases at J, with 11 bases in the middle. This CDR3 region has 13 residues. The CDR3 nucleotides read TGCGCCAGCTGGGGCAGGGACAATCAGCCCCAGCATTTT. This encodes CASWGRDNQPQHF.

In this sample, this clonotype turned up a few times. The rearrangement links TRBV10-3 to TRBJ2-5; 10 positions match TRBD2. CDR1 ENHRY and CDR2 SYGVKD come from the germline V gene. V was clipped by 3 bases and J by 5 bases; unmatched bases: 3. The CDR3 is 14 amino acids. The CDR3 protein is CAISESSGRETQYF. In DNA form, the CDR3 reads TGTGCCATCAGTGAAAGTAGCGGGAGGGAGACCCAGTACTTC.

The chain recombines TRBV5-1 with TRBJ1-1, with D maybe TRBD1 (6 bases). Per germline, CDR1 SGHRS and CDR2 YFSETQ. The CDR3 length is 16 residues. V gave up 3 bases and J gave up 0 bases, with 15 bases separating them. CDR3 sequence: CASSSKPTGMNTEAFF. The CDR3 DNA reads TGCGCCAGCAGCTCCAAACCGACAGGCATGAACACTGAAGCTTTCTTT.

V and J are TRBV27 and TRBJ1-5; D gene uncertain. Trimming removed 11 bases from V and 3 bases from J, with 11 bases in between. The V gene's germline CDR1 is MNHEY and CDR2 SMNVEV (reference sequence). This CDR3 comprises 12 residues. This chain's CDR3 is CAPNWLNQPQHF. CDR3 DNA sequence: TGTGCCCCCAATTGGCTCAATCAGCCCCAGCATTTT.